Below are 24 T cell receptor beta chains sequenced from a single sample in a study of patients and donors after allogeneic stem cell transplantation. One entry per CDR3 protein, called by TCRdb with MiXCR from the RT-PCR reads. Of over 130,000 distinct CDR3 sequences in the sample, roughly two fifths were seen once. The sample consisted of blood, either unsorted or a sorted T cell fraction (not recorded which). The receptors were gathered from a human donor who was either an allogeneic HSCT recipient or a stem cell or donor lymphocyte infusion donor (not recorded which). It is not recorded whose cells these are; they may come from a transplant donor.

The V gene is TRBV5-1, the J gene TRBJ2-1, with no clear D. The CDR3 covers 12 residues. The germline gives CDR1 SGHRS, CDR2 YFSETQ. Deletions cut 2 bases from V and 13 bases from J, with 13 bases between. Here the CDR3 reads CASSLTEPPQFF. CDR3 nucleotides: TGCGCCAGCAGCTTAACGGAGCCCCCACAGTTCTTC. The full variable domain, completed using reference TRBV5-1 and TRBJ2-1, is KAGVTQTPRYLIKTRGQQVTLSCSPISGHRSVSWYQQTPGQGLQFLFEYFSETQRNKGNFPGRFSGRQFSNSRSEMNVSTLELGDSALYLCASSLTEPPQFFGPGTRLTVL.

This clonotype was detected only a few times. J is TRBJ1-5 and V is TRBV21-1. TRBV21-1 is a pseudogene locus. This CDR3 has 13 amino acids. CDR3 coding DNA: TGTGCCAGCAGCAAAGGGAAGGCCCAGGCCCAGCATTTT. This sequence encodes CASSKGKAQAQHF.

This clonotype was observed a handful of times. The chain couples TRBV10-3 to TRBJ1-3; D is unresolved. From germline, CDR1 is ENHRY and CDR2 SYGVKD. Trimming took off 2 bases at V and 4 bases at J, with 3 bases between the two ends. This CDR3 has 12 residues. The CDR3 DNA is TGTGCCATCAGTGAGATAGGAAACACCATATATTTT. Encoded protein: CAISEIGNTIYF.

This sequence joins TRBV9 and TRBJ1-4, with D possibly matching TRBD1 (6 bases). CDR3 length: 17 residues. Germline values: CDR1 SGDLS, CDR2 YYNGEE. Trimming took off 3 bases at V and 0 bases at J, with 15 bases between the two ends. The CDR3 loop reads CASSGTGARATNEKLFF. The CDR3 DNA is TGTGCCAGCAGCGGGACGGGGGCTCGAGCAACTAATGAAAAACTGTTTTTT.

This sequence joins TRBV18 and TRBJ1-1; a possible D gene is TRBD1 (6 bases). Trimming took 2 bases from V and 2 from J, leaving 12 bases between them. The V gene's germline CDR1 is KGHSH and CDR2 LQKENI. This CDR3 contains 15 residues. As DNA, the CDR3 is TGTGCCAGCTCACCAATGACAGGATTTAACACTGAAGCTTTCTTT. Translating it yields CASSPMTGFNTEAFF.

This clonotype was picked up a small number of times. The genes are TRBV18 and TRBJ2-5; D unresolved. The ends were cut back, 3 bases at V and 2 bases at J, with 7 bases in the middle. The V gene's germline CDR1 is KGHSH and CDR2 LQKENI. The CDR3 length is 13 residues. CDR3: CASSPGSQETQYF. The CDR3 DNA reads as TGTGCCAGCTCACCCGGATCTCAAGAGACCCAGTACTTC.

V usage is TRBV21-1 and J usage is TRBJ2-1. TRBV21-1 represents a pseudogene. The CDR3 is 13 residues long. The CDR3 nucleotides are TGTGCCAGCATTTGGCGGCTATACGATGAGCAGTTCTTC. Translating gives CASIWRLYDEQFF.

This clonotype was detected only a few times. The rearrangement links TRBV6-6 to TRBJ2-5; maybe TRBD1 (6 bases). Germline lookup yields CDR1 MNHNY and CDR2 SVGAGI (reference sequence). Trimming left V 2 bases short and J 2 bases short, with 15 bases between. CDR3 length: 16 residues. Here the CDR3 reads CASSYRQVRTQETQYF. DNA of the CDR3: TGTGCCAGCAGTTACCGACAGGTTCGAACACAAGAGACCCAGTACTTC.

The chain has TRBV7-9 and TRBJ1-5; D is undetermined. V shed 4 bases and J shed 8 bases, with 9 bases lying between them. This CDR3 region has 12 residues. Germline V gene data show CDR1 as SEHNR and CDR2 as FQNEAQ (reference sequence). The CDR3 is CASSSGREPQHF. DNA for the CDR3: TGTGCCAGCAGCTCCGGCCGGGAGCCCCAGCATTTT.

The chain uses TRBV6-1 and TRBJ1-6; D is perhaps TRBD1 (6 bases). The CDR3 has 16 amino acids. Trimming took off 1 base at V and 8 bases at J, with 15 bases between the two ends. CDR1 is MNHNS, CDR2 SASEGT, per germline. The CDR3 nucleotides read TGTGCCAGCAGTGAAGGTCCCCTAGGGGGGGATTCACCCCTCCACTTT. Translating gives CASSEGPLGGDSPLHF.

V is TRBV27 and J is TRBJ1-6, with D uncertain. The CDR3 covers 13 residues. The V end was cut by 6 bases, the J end by 10 bases, with 13 bases between. Germline V gene lookup returns CDR1 MNHEY and CDR2 SMNVEV (reference sequence). The CDR3 loop reads CASSPAGSSPLHF. The CDR3 DNA follows: TGTGCCAGCAGCCCCGCGGGAAGCTCACCCCTCCACTTT.

This sequence joins TRBV12-3 or TRBV12-4 and TRBJ1-6; the match to TRBD1 covers 10 bases. J was trimmed by 6 bases and V by 5 bases; bases with no gene match: 7. The CDR3 runs to 16 residues. In DNA form, the CDR3 reads TGTGCCAGCAGTAAGACCCGGGACAGGGGTAATTCACCCCTCCACTTT. Its translation: CASSKTRDRGNSPLHF.

The chain is built from TRBV7-9 and TRBJ1-1; TRBD1 might be the D (5 bases). Germline V gene data show CDR1 as SEHNR and CDR2 as FQNEAQ (reference sequence). V lost 5 bases and J 6 bases, leaving 10 bases between the germline ends. CDR3 length equals 12 residues. The CDR3 coding sequence is TGTGCCAGCAGCGGAAGGGGTTCTGAAGCTTTCTTT. Translation gives CASSGRGSEAFF. Looking up the rest from reference TRBV7-9 and TRBJ1-1 gives the full variable domain: DTGVSQNPRHKITKRGQNVTFRCDPISEHNRLYWYRQTLGQGPEFLTYFQNEAQLEKSRLLSDRFSAERPKGSFSTLEIQRTEQGDSAMYLCASSGRGSEAFFGQGTRLTVV.

This clonotype was picked up many times. The genes are TRBV6-2 or TRBV6-3 and TRBJ1-1; D uncertain. V was clipped by 4 bases and J by 0 bases, with 3 bases between them. The CDR3 is made up of 12 amino acids. In germline, CDR1 is MNHEY, CDR2 SVGEGT. CDR3 coding DNA: TGTGCCAGCAGTTTAGTGAACACTGAAGCTTTCTTT. This encodes CASSLVNTEAFF.

The V and J genes are TRBV6-2 or TRBV6-3 and TRBJ2-5; tentatively, D is TRBD2 (6 bases). V shed 4 bases and J shed 7 bases, with 19 bases lying between them. CDR1 MNHEY and CDR2 SVGEGT come from the germline V gene. The CDR3 contains 15 residues. CDR3: CASSSWLRREVTQYF. As DNA, the CDR3 is TGTGCCAGCAGTTCTTGGCTCAGGAGGGAAGTGACCCAGTACTTC.

This clonotype was detected a few times. The chain has TRBV3-1 and TRBJ2-1, with D possibly being TRBD2 (6 bases). V gave up 3 bases and J gave up 3 bases, with 15 bases separating them. The CDR3 sequence is 16 residues long. Germline V lookup: CDR1 LGHDT, CDR2 YNNKEL (reference sequence). CDR3 sequence (DNA): TGTGCCAGCAGCCATCACCCGGGGAGGCTCTACAATGAGCAGTTCTTC. This gives the protein CASSHHPGRLYNEQFF.

This clonotype has just one count. The rearrangement links TRBV7-8 to TRBJ1-1, with D hard to call. Germline V gene data show CDR1 as SGHVS and CDR2 as FQNEAQ. The CDR3 runs 15 residues. Trimming took 1 base from V and 1 from J, leaving 10 bases between them. This chain's CDR3 is CASSLGQLGNTEAFF. CDR3 coding DNA: TGTGCCAGCAGCTTAGGGCAGTTGGGGAACACTGAAGCTTTCTTT.

This clonotype occurred a few times. The chain couples TRBV29-1 to TRBJ1-2, with unresolved D. The ends were cut back, 3 bases at V and 2 bases at J, with 13 bases in the middle. CDR3 length equals 14 residues. The V gene's germline CDR1 is SQVTM and CDR2 ANQGSEA. CDR3 protein: CSVEPPGRNYGYTF. CDR3 nucleotide sequence: TGCAGCGTTGAGCCCCCCGGCAGGAACTATGGCTACACCTTC.

V usage is TRBV7-2 and J usage is TRBJ2-4; 10 bases align to TRBD2. The V gene end was trimmed by 5 bases and the J gene end by 5 bases; junction bases not matched to a gene: 3. The CDR3 runs to 14 residues. The germline V gene encodes CDR1 SGHTA and CDR2 FQGNSA. The CDR3 protein is CASSPGLAENIQYF. For the CDR3, the DNA is TGTGCCAGCAGCCCCGGACTAGCGGAAAACATTCAGTACTTC.

This clonotype is labeled as large. The CDR3 DNA sequence: TGTGCCAGCCAGGGGGTGAACACTGAAGCTTTCTTT. Protein: CASQGVNTEAFF. The chain couples TRBV9 to TRBJ1-1, with 7 bases fitting TRBD1. V trimming: 7 bases; J trimming: 0 bases; junction bases outside the gene matches: 0. Germline-derived CDR1 and CDR2 are SGDLS and YYNGEE. This CDR3 comprises 12 residues. The full variable domain, completed using reference TRBV9 and TRBJ1-1, is DSGVTQTPKHLITATGQRVTLRCSPRSGDLSVYWYQQSLDQGLQFLIQYYNGEERAKGNILERFSAQQFPDLHSELNLSSLELGDSALYFCASQGVNTEAFFGQGTRLTVV.

This clonotype occurred a few times. The CDR3 region has the DNA TGTGCCATCAGTGTGGGGGCAGGGGATCAGCCCCAGCATTTT. It yields the protein CAISVGAGDQPQHF. V is TRBV10-3 and J is TRBJ1-5; maybe TRBD1 (6 bases). V lost 4 bases, J lost 5 bases, and 12 bases lay in between. Looked up from germline, CDR1 is ENHRY and CDR2 is SYGVKD. The CDR3 totals 14 residues.

The chain couples TRBV7-6 to TRBJ1-6; possible D gene TRBD1, 5 bases. This CDR3 is 14 amino acids long. Looked up from germline, CDR1 is SGHVS and CDR2 is FNYEAQ. Trimming removed 5 bases from V and 7 bases from J, with 12 bases in between. CDR3 sequence (DNA): TGTGCCAGCAGCATAGGGGAGGGGAATTCACCCCTCCACTTT. This translates into CASSIGEGNSPLHF.

There are a few counts of this clonotype. The chain recombines TRBV7-9 with TRBJ2-7; the D is unclear. The ends were cut back, 1 base at V and 2 bases at J, with 3 bases in the middle. The germline CDR1 and CDR2 sequences are SEHNR and FQNEAQ (reference sequence). The CDR3 consists of 12 residues. CDR3 sequence (DNA): TGTGCCAGCAGCTTAGTCCCCTACGAGCAGTACGTC. This translates into CASSLVPYEQYV.

The gene calls are TRBV12-3 or TRBV12-4 and TRBJ1-5, with 11 nucleotides matching TRBD1. The CDR3 is 16 amino acids. Trimming took 5 bases from V and 4 from J; bases not matched to a gene: 7. Here the CDR3 DNA reads TGTGCCAGCAGTACTTGGGACAGGGGGGGTAATCAGCCCCAGCATTTT. Residues: CASSTWDRGGNQPQHF.